A single count supports the clone carrying this T cell receptor (beta chain). The antigen is unknown. V was shortened by 3 bases and J by 3 bases, with 10 bases between the two germline ends. This CDR3 has 13 amino acids. Looked up from germline, CDR1 is SQVTM and CDR2 is ANQGSEA. These data are taken from a study of shared clonotypes between healthy human individuals. Across the whole study: CD4 naive and CD4 memory each took three plates per donor, while CD8 naive took two and CD8 memory one.

Data came from immunoSEQ multiplex PCR; TCRdb stores just in-frame clones and leaves some out. The sample lists some 2.4 million clones, roughly 93% occurring once. Notes on the study in general: Shared clonotypes across all four donors exceeded non-shared ones in generation probability.

Negatively enriched CD4+ T cells were divided by CD45RA into naive and memory. The sequenced material came from naive CD4+ T cells from PBMCs. Subset defined: CD45RA+ positively selected. The receptor was derived from a young man in good health. Some clones in this sample may be carry-over from other donors' samples. The chain uses TRBV29-1 and TRBJ2-3, with D perhaps matching TRBD1 (6 bases). For the CDR3, the DNA is TGCAGCGTTGACCCCGGGACAACAGATACGCAGTATTTT. Translated, it gives CSVDPGTTDTQYF.